This T cell receptor beta chain was captured in a study of T cell changes during pregnancy in multiple sclerosis. The CDR3 loop spans 17 amino acids. Trimming removed 1 base from V and 3 bases from J, with 15 bases in between. CDR1 is LNHNV and CDR2 is YYDKDF in the germline V gene (reference sequence). TCRdb's table, derived via immunoSEQ multiplex PCR, lists solely in-frame clones and lacks some. The sample lists about 79,000 clones, around 95% occurring once. This TCR was recovered from a female donor in good health, enrolled as a control in a pregnancy study. The source material was peripheral blood, sampled in the second trimester of pregnancy. This chain uses TRBV15 with TRBJ1-4; tentative D call: TRBD1 (5 bases). In nucleotides, the CDR3 is TGTGCCACCAGCAGAGGGGGAGGGGCCGTAGCTAATGAAAAACTGTTTTTT. Protein sequence: CATSRGGGAVANEKLFF.